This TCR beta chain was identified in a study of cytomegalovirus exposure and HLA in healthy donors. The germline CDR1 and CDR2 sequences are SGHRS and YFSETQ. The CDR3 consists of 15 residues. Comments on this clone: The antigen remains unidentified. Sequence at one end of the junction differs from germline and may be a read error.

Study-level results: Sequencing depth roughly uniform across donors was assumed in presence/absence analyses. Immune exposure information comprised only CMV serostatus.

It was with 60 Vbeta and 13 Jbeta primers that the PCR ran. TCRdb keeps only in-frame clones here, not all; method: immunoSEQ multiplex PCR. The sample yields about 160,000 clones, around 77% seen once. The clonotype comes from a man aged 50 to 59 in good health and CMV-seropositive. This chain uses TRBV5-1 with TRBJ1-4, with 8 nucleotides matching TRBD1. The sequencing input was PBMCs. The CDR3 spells CASSLEAGGNEKLFF. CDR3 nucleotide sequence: TGCGCCAGCAGTTTGGAGGCAGGGGGCAATGAAAAACTGTTTTTT.